A single T cell receptor beta chain is shown here with its context. TCRdb redid the calling of the 5' RACE reads with MiXCR, one entry per CDR3 protein. This table holds about 190,000 distinct CDR3 sequences, around 27% found once. These data are taken from a study of T-cell memory formation after mild COVID-19. The sequencing sample was made of PBMCs or a T cell subset sorted from them (not recorded which). The TCR was taken from an adult woman who had mild COVID-19 (a few samples of this study predate the infection). Cell type and time point are not known.

The CDR3 DNA reads as TGTGCCACCAGCAGGGGGGCGGCCGGAGAGGGGTACTATGGCTACACCTTC. Protein product: CATSRGAAGEGYYGYTF. J is TRBJ1-2 and V is TRBV15; possible D gene TRBD1, 6 bases. CDR1 and CDR2 (germline): LNHNV, YYDKDF (reference sequence). The V end lost 3 bases, the J end lost 3 bases, and 20 bases lay between the germline ends. The CDR3 spans 17 residues.